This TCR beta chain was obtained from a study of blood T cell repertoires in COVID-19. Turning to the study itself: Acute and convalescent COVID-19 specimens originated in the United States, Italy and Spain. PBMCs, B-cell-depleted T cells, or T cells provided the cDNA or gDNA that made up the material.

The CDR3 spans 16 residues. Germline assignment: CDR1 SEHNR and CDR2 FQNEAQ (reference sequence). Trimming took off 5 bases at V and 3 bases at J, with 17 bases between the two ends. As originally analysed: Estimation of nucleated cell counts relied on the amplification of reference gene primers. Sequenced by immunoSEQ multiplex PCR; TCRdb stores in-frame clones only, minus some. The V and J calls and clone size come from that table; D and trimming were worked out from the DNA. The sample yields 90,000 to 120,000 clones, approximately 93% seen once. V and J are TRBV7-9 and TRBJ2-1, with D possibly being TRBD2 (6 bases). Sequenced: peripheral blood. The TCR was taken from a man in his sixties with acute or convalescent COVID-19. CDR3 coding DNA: TGTGCCAGCAGCCCCCCGGGCGGGACGGACTACAATGAGCAGTTCTTC. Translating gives CASSPPGGTDYNEQFF.